This record concerns one T cell receptor (beta chain) sequence. Nashville, Tennessee was home to all donors, who were Caucasian adults. Ten immunoSEQ deep assay plates held the unsorted PBMC DNA. Under the authors' procedure: Filtering was not the same, since immunoSEQ gave junction-only sequences without quality scores. TCRdb's table, derived via immunoSEQ multiplex PCR, lists solely in-frame clones and lacks some. For V, J and clone size, that table is used; D and trimming come from the DNA. In the table there are about 490,000 clones, less than 80% of which are singletons. This sample is drawn from a study of shared clonotypes between healthy human individuals. From germline, CDR1 is ENHRY and CDR2 SYGVKD. Trimming at V came to 9 bases and at J to 6 bases, leaving 7 bases not matched to a gene. This CDR3 comprises 13 residues.

This clonotype originated in a woman between 40 and 55 years old in good health. Some clones in this sample may be carry-over from other donors' samples. The sample was PBMCs. V is TRBV10-3 and J is TRBJ2-7, with TRBD1 matching over 11 bases. As DNA, the CDR3 is TGTGCCATTTGGGACAGGGGGAATGGCGAGCAGTACTTC. This gives the protein CAIWDRGNGEQYF.